This is a list of T cell receptor beta chains from one sample in a study of cytomegalovirus exposure and HLA in healthy donors. The protocol was immunoSEQ multiplex PCR, while the TCRdb copy is restricted to in-frame clones and leaves out a portion. Of some 160,000 clones listed, around 75% are singletons. Specimen: PBMCs. The receptors come from a male donor in good health and CMV-seronegative. Each CDR3 is given with its conserved first and last residue. The D gene is left open where the match is weak. The size of a clone is reported for some rows only, either as once, few or many, or as a class for expanded clones.

D gene: -; clone size: -; J gene: TRBJ1-2; V gene: TRBV7-8; CDR3 protein: CASSDSVSGENYGYTF; CDR3 DNA: TGTGCCAGCAGCGATTCGGTCTCCGGGGAAAACTATGGCTACACCTTC
D gene: TRBD1; clone size: -; J gene: TRBJ1-1; V gene: TRBV5-1; CDR3 protein: CASSFTGGSTEAFF; CDR3 DNA: TGCGCCAGCAGCTTTACAGGGGGGAGCACTGAAGCTTTCTTT
D gene: TRBD2; clone size: -; J gene: TRBJ2-5; V gene: TRBV15; CDR3 protein: CATSSGLAGGGSQETQYF; CDR3 DNA: TGTGCCACCAGCTCTGGACTAGCGGGGGGGGGATCCCAAGAGACCCAGTACTTC
D gene: -; clone size: -; J gene: TRBJ2-2; V gene: TRBV4-1; CDR3 protein: CASSQPFGGGELFF; CDR3 DNA: TGCGCCAGCAGCCAGCCCTTCGGGGGCGGGGAGCTGTTTTTT
D gene: -; clone size: -; J gene: TRBJ2-5; V gene: TRBV29-1; CDR3 protein: CSVVRGGGRVSETQYF; CDR3 DNA: TGCAGCGTTGTGAGGGGGGGTGGCAGGGTGTCGGAGACCCAGTACTTC
D gene: -; clone size: -; J gene: TRBJ1-2; V gene: TRBV6-6; CDR3 protein: CASSSRDSRGYTF; CDR3 DNA: TGTGCCAGCAGTTCCCGGGACTCTCGTGGCTACACCTTC
D gene: TRBD1; clone size: -; J gene: TRBJ2-5; V gene: TRBV5-1; CDR3 protein: CASSRDSQETQYF; CDR3 DNA: TGCGCCAGCAGCCGGGACAGCCAAGAGACCCAGTACTTC
D gene: -; clone size: once; J gene: TRBJ2-3; V gene: TRBV21-1; CDR3 protein: CASSKATGTFTDTQYF; CDR3 DNA: TGTGCCAGCAGCAAAGCGACCGGGACATTCACAGATACGCAGTATTTT
D gene: TRBD1; clone size: -; J gene: TRBJ1-5; V gene: TRBV6-5; CDR3 protein: CASSSTGGNSNQPQHF; CDR3 DNA: TGTGCCAGCAGTTCAACAGGGGGGAATAGCAATCAGCCCCAGCATTTT
D gene: TRBD2; clone size: -; J gene: TRBJ2-3; V gene: TRBV5-6; CDR3 protein: CASSRLAGRGTDTQYF; CDR3 DNA: TGTGCCAGCAGCCGACTAGCGGGCCGCGGTACCGATACGCAGTATTTT
D gene: -; clone size: -; J gene: TRBJ1-1; V gene: TRBV9; CDR3 protein: CASSPSPRSRNTEAFF; CDR3 DNA: TGTGCCAGCAGCCCCTCGCCTCGGAGCCGGAACACTGAAGCTTTCTTT
D gene: TRBD1; clone size: -; J gene: TRBJ1-1; V gene: TRBV27; CDR3 protein: CASRGTGRKNTEAFF; CDR3 DNA: TGTGCCAGCAGGGGGACAGGGAGGAAAAACACTGAAGCTTTCTTT
D gene: -; clone size: -; J gene: TRBJ2-4; V gene: TRBV6-5; CDR3 protein: CASRDQGLAKNIQYF; CDR3 DNA: TGTGCCAGCAGAGACCAGGGCCTAGCCAAAAACATTCAGTACTTC
D gene: -; clone size: -; J gene: TRBJ1-3; V gene: TRBV7-9; CDR3 protein: CASSLARNRDSGNTIYF; CDR3 DNA: TGTGCCAGCAGCTTAGCTAGAAACAGGGACTCTGGAAACACCATATATTTT
D gene: -; clone size: few; J gene: TRBJ1-5; V gene: TRBV7-9; CDR3 protein: CASSLGSGTRNQPQHF; CDR3 DNA: TGTGCCAGCAGCTTAGGGTCGGGGACAAGGAATCAGCCCCAGCATTTT
D gene: -; clone size: -; J gene: TRBJ2-5; V gene: TRBV11-2; CDR3 protein: CASSLALDSSIQETQYF; CDR3 DNA: TGTGCCAGCAGCTTAGCCCTCGACAGCTCCATCCAAGAGACCCAGTACTTC
D gene: TRBD2; clone size: -; J gene: TRBJ2-1; V gene: TRBV5-1; CDR3 protein: CASARTSGGAGHEQFF; CDR3 DNA: TGCGCCAGCGCCCGGACTAGCGGGGGGGCGGGGCATGAGCAGTTCTTC
D gene: -; clone size: -; J gene: TRBJ2-7; V gene: TRBV5-1; CDR3 protein: CASSTGPRDEQYF; CDR3 DNA: TGCGCCAGCAGCACCGGGCCGAGGGACGAGCAGTACTTC
D gene: -; clone size: -; J gene: TRBJ1-4; V gene: TRBV9; CDR3 protein: CASSVGLGGGAGEKLFF; CDR3 DNA: TGTGCCAGCAGCGTAGGGTTGGGTGGGGGGGCTGGCGAAAAACTGTTTTTT
D gene: -; clone size: -; J gene: TRBJ2-7; V gene: TRBV6-5; CDR3 protein: CASSYGPNEQYF; CDR3 DNA: TGTGCCAGCAGTTACGGTCCCAACGAGCAGTACTTC
D gene: TRBD1; clone size: -; J gene: TRBJ2-3; V gene: TRBV7-8; CDR3 protein: CASSSQGAADTQYF; CDR3 DNA: TGTGCCAGCAGCTCGCAGGGGGCGGCAGATACGCAGTATTTT
D gene: -; clone size: -; J gene: TRBJ1-2; V gene: TRBV15; CDR3 protein: CATSRAPPTANYGYTF; CDR3 DNA: TGTGCCACCAGCAGAGCCCCCCCGACAGCTAACTATGGCTACACCTTC
D gene: -; clone size: once; J gene: TRBJ1-5; V gene: TRBV7-2; CDR3 protein: CASSLALTDQPQHF; CDR3 DNA: TGTGCCAGCAGCTTAGCCCTGACAGATCAGCCCCAGCATTTT
D gene: -; clone size: -; J gene: TRBJ2-7; V gene: TRBV6-1; CDR3 protein: CASRGPSSYEQYF; CDR3 DNA: TGTGCCAGCAGGGGGCCGTCCTCCTACGAGCAGTACTTC
D gene: -; clone size: -; J gene: TRBJ1-4; V gene: TRBV6-6; CDR3 protein: CASTYGEKLFF; CDR3 DNA: TGTGCCAGCACCTACGGGGAAAAACTGTTTTTT
D gene: -; clone size: -; J gene: TRBJ2-7; V gene: TRBV2; CDR3 protein: CASRARFGSYEQYF; CDR3 DNA: TGTGCCAGCAGGGCGCGGTTTGGCTCCTACGAGCAGTACTTC
D gene: TRBD2; clone size: -; J gene: TRBJ2-1; V gene: TRBV11-2; CDR3 protein: CASSLGTSGGQFF; CDR3 DNA: TGTGCCAGCAGCTTAGGGACTAGCGGGGGACAGTTCTTC
D gene: TRBD1; clone size: -; J gene: TRBJ2-7; V gene: TRBV7-9; CDR3 protein: CASMRGVGTGLLTSYEQYF; CDR3 DNA: TGTGCCAGCATGAGAGGAGTGGGGACAGGGTTACTCACCTCCTACGAGCAGTACTTC
D gene: TRBD1; clone size: -; J gene: TRBJ2-7; V gene: TRBV5-1; CDR3 protein: CASSPGTGSYEQYF; CDR3 DNA: TGCGCCAGCAGTCCCGGGACAGGGAGCTACGAGCAGTACTTC
D gene: -; clone size: -; J gene: TRBJ2-1; V gene: TRBV5-1; CDR3 protein: CASSAGQGGEQFF; CDR3 DNA: TGCGCCAGCAGCGCCGGACAGGGAGGGGAGCAGTTCTTC
D gene: -; clone size: -; J gene: TRBJ2-7; V gene: TRBV6-6; CDR3 protein: CASSYSGRDYEQYF; CDR3 DNA: TGTGCCAGCAGTTACTCGGGCAGGGACTACGAGCAGTACTTC
D gene: -; clone size: -; J gene: TRBJ1-5; V gene: TRBV7-9; CDR3 protein: CVSSYSGNQPQHF; CDR3 DNA: TGTGTCAGCAGCTACAGTGGGAATCAGCCCCAGCATTTT
D gene: -; clone size: once; J gene: TRBJ2-7; V gene: TRBV2; CDR3 protein: CASRAAYEQYF; CDR3 DNA: TGTGCCAGCAGGGCGGCCTACGAGCAGTACTTC
D gene: TRBD2; clone size: -; J gene: TRBJ2-7; V gene: TRBV6-1; CDR3 protein: CASRSSGAYEQYF; CDR3 DNA: TGTGCCAGTCGATCTAGCGGGGCTTACGAGCAGTACTTC
D gene: -; clone size: -; J gene: TRBJ1-3; V gene: TRBV5-6; CDR3 protein: CATHRDGNTIYF; CDR3 DNA: TGTGCCACGCACAGGGACGGAAACACCATATATTTT
D gene: TRBD2; clone size: -; J gene: TRBJ2-3; V gene: TRBV7-8; CDR3 protein: CASSPRTSGTIGTQYF; CDR3 DNA: TGTGCCAGCAGCCCCCGGACTAGCGGGACCATCGGTACGCAGTATTTT
D gene: TRBD1; clone size: -; J gene: TRBJ1-1; V gene: TRBV10-3; CDR3 protein: CATRQGVRSGNTEAFF; CDR3 DNA: TGTGCCACACGACAGGGTGTAAGATCGGGGAACACTGAAGCTTTCTTT
D gene: TRBD1; clone size: -; J gene: TRBJ1-4; V gene: TRBV6-5; CDR3 protein: CASSYSDRGGNEKLFF; CDR3 DNA: TGTGCCAGCAGTTACTCCGACAGGGGGGGTAATGAAAAACTGTTTTTT
D gene: TRBD1; clone size: -; J gene: TRBJ1-4; V gene: TRBV9; CDR3 protein: CASSPGTGDNEKLFF; CDR3 DNA: TGTGCCAGCAGCCCCGGGACAGGGGATAATGAAAAACTGTTTTTT
D gene: -; clone size: few; J gene: TRBJ1-2; V gene: TRBV29-1; CDR3 protein: CSVGEDSWGSYGYTF; CDR3 DNA: TGCAGCGTTGGTGAAGACTCCTGGGGCTCCTATGGCTACACCTTC
D gene: TRBD1; clone size: -; J gene: TRBJ1-4; V gene: TRBV6-6; CDR3 protein: CASTLGQGGEKLFF; CDR3 DNA: TGTGCCAGCACCCTGGGACAGGGAGGGGAAAAACTGTTTTTT
D gene: -; clone size: -; J gene: TRBJ1-6; V gene: TRBV5-4; CDR3 protein: CASSLIGQGTSYNSPLHF; CDR3 DNA: TGTGCCAGCAGCTTAATAGGGCAGGGGACCTCCTATAATTCACCCCTCCACTTT
D gene: -; clone size: -; J gene: TRBJ1-4; V gene: TRBV2; CDR3 protein: CASSEFPHGTNEKLFF; CDR3 DNA: TGTGCCAGCAGTGAATTTCCGCACGGAACTAATGAAAAACTGTTTTTT
D gene: -; clone size: -; J gene: TRBJ2-1; V gene: TRBV27; CDR3 protein: CASRGGNEQFF; CDR3 DNA: TGTGCCAGCAGGGGAGGCAATGAGCAGTTCTTC
D gene: -; clone size: -; J gene: TRBJ2-3; V gene: TRBV5-4; CDR3 protein: CASSLGQVTDTQYF; CDR3 DNA: TGTGCCAGCAGCTTGGGACAGGTCACAGATACGCAGTATTTT
D gene: TRBD2; clone size: -; J gene: TRBJ2-2; V gene: TRBV4-2; CDR3 protein: CASSQEVAGGSGELFF; CDR3 DNA: TGTGCCAGCAGCCAAGAAGTAGCGGGGGGGAGCGGGGAGCTGTTTTTT
D gene: -; clone size: -; J gene: TRBJ2-3; V gene: TRBV29-1; CDR3 protein: CSGGNTDTQYF; CDR3 DNA: TGCAGTGGAGGAAACACAGATACGCAGTATTTT
D gene: -; clone size: few; J gene: TRBJ1-2; V gene: TRBV19; CDR3 protein: CASRVRGGYTF; CDR3 DNA: TGTGCCAGTAGGGTCCGCGGCGGCTACACCTTC
D gene: TRBD1; clone size: -; J gene: TRBJ2-1; V gene: TRBV5-4; CDR3 protein: CASSRPGQGGRDNEQFF; CDR3 DNA: TGTGCCAGCAGCCGACCCGGACAGGGGGGTCGTGACAATGAGCAGTTCTTC
D gene: -; clone size: -; J gene: TRBJ1-5; V gene: TRBV19; CDR3 protein: CASRRQDYSNQPQHF; CDR3 DNA: TGTGCCAGTAGAAGGCAGGACTATAGCAATCAGCCCCAGCATTTT
D gene: -; clone size: -; J gene: TRBJ1-6; V gene: TRBV2; CDR3 protein: CASSERGAGGSPLHF; CDR3 DNA: TGTGCCAGCAGTGAACGGGGTGCTGGGGGGTCACCCCTCCACTTT
D gene: TRBD2; clone size: -; J gene: TRBJ2-1; V gene: TRBV13; CDR3 protein: CASSFTSDYNEQFF; CDR3 DNA: TGTGCCAGCAGCTTCACTAGCGACTACAATGAGCAGTTCTTC